This T cell receptor beta chain was obtained from a study of T cell responses to AZD1222 COVID-19 vaccine. Clones were sequenced by immunoSEQ multiplex PCR, and TCRdb holds only the in-frame ones, with some missing. Of some 150,000 clones in the sample, approximately 90% were seen once. This receptor was taken from an adult in good health. The sequenced sample was peripheral blood, obtained on day 0 of MenACWY control vaccination.

CDR3 in DNA: TGTGCCAGTAGTATAAGGCGGGGTAGTGACGAGCAGTACTTC. Translating gives CASSIRRGSDEQYF. This chain connects TRBV19 to TRBJ2-7, with TRBD2 as a possible D gene (6 bases). The CDR3 is 14 residues long. Trimming removed 2 bases at V and 5 bases at J, with 13 bases between. Looked up from germline, CDR1 is LNHDA and CDR2 is SQIVND (reference sequence).